These 32 T cell receptor beta chains originate from one sample sequenced in a study of cytomegalovirus exposure and HLA in healthy donors. The PCR made use of 60 Vbeta and 13 Jbeta primers. The method was immunoSEQ multiplex PCR; TCRdb's version includes in-frame clones alone and lacks a portion of them. Of some 190,000 clones listed, 85% were seen once; the top ten hold 1%. Sequencing input: PBMCs. The receptors originated from a boy between 2 and 10 years old in good health and CMV-seronegative.

As DNA, the CDR3 is TGCGCCAGCAGCTCTGCTGGCGGCATCCCTTCTGGAAACACCATATATTTT. Translation gives CASSSAGGIPSGNTIYF. The V gene is TRBV4-1, the J gene TRBJ1-3; no firm D call. The germline V gene encodes CDR1 MGHRA and CDR2 YSYEKL. The CDR3 is 17 amino acids. The germline V and J ends were trimmed by 5 bases and 1 base, with 18 bases remaining between them.

The chain recombines TRBV5-4 with TRBJ2-5; TRBD2 agrees at 8 bases. Germline loops: CDR1 SGHNT, CDR2 YYREEE (reference sequence). Germline trimming cut 2 bases from V and 5 bases from J; bases unmatched to any gene: 5. The CDR3 has 14 residues. The DNA of the CDR3 is TGTGCCAGCAGCTTACTCGCTAGCGGGGAGACCCAGTACTTC. This encodes CASSLLASGETQYF. The full variable domain, completed using reference TRBV5-4 and TRBJ2-5, is ETGVTQSPTHLIKTRGQQVTLRCSSQSGHNTVSWYQQALGQGPQFIFQYYREEENGRGNFPPRFSGLQFPNYSSELNVNALELDDSALYLCASSLLASGETQYFGPGTRLLVL.

The chain couples TRBV30 to TRBJ1-2; D may be TRBD1 (5 bases). This CDR3 contains 13 residues. Looked up from germline, CDR1 is GTSNPN and CDR2 is SVGIG (reference sequence). V gave up 2 bases and J gave up 5 bases, with 12 bases separating them. As DNA, the CDR3 is TGTGCCTGGAGTTTCGGCAGGGAATATGGCTACACCTTC. Protein: CAWSFGREYGYTF.

The V call is TRBV19, the J call TRBJ2-5; D gene ambiguous. This CDR3 is 14 amino acids long. Per the germline V gene, CDR1 is LNHDA and CDR2 is SQIVND (reference sequence). V was trimmed by 1 base and J by 1 base, leaving 7 bases between them. The CDR3, as DNA: TGTGCCAGTAGTATAGGGGCAGCCCAAGAGACCCAGTACTTC. Protein product: CASSIGAAQETQYF.

In its sample, this clone was seen a few times. The J gene is TRBJ1-5, the V gene TRBV5-4; D remains ambiguous. Per the germline V gene, CDR1 is SGHNT and CDR2 is YYREEE (reference sequence). The CDR3 runs to 16 residues. Trimming pared 2 bases from V and 1 base from J, leaving 13 bases between. This CDR3 reads CASSLEWASSNQPQHF. The CDR3 DNA reads as TGTGCCAGCAGCTTAGAATGGGCATCCAGCAATCAGCCCCAGCATTTT. Supplemented by reference TRBV5-4 and TRBJ1-5, the full variable domain reads ETGVTQSPTHLIKTRGQQVTLRCSSQSGHNTVSWYQQALGQGPQFIFQYYREEENGRGNFPPRFSGLQFPNYSSELNVNALELDDSALYLCASSLEWASSNQPQHFGDGTRLSIL.

Of note for this clone: A junction end diverges from the germline sequence, so it may reflect a read error. The chain uses TRBV4-1 and TRBJ1-2; 7 bases match TRBD1. The CDR3 is 15 amino acids. The germline V gene has CDR1 MGHRA and CDR2 YSYEKL. The CDR3 loop reads CASSEDRGGANGYTF. In DNA, the CDR3 is TGCGCCAGCAGCGAAGATAGAGGGGGCGCGAATGGCTACACCTTC.

The CDR3 DNA follows: TGTGCCAGCGTGTTACGGGGAGAACTAGATACGCAGTATTTT. It translates to CASVLRGELDTQYF. The J gene is TRBJ2-3, the V gene TRBV7-9; possible D gene TRBD2, 5 bases. The germline V gene encodes CDR1 SEHNR and CDR2 FQNEAQ (reference sequence). V shed 8 bases and J shed 5 bases, with 17 bases lying between them. The CDR3 extends over 14 amino acids.

The gene calls are TRBV5-1 and TRBJ1-2, with TRBD1 matching over 9 bases. CDR1 is SGHRS and CDR2 is YFSETQ in the germline V gene. Unmatched junction bases numbered 5, after V lost 3 bases and J lost 8 bases. The CDR3 is 13 amino acids. The CDR3 sequence: CASSSRTGEGYTF. The CDR3 DNA reads as TGCGCCAGCAGCTCTCGGACAGGGGAGGGCTACACCTTC.

The V call is TRBV28, the J call TRBJ2-1; D might be TRBD2 (6 bases). The germline gives CDR1 MDHEN, CDR2 SYDVKM. With 6 bases removed from V and 2 bases from J, the gap between germline ends came to 17 bases. The CDR3 extends over 16 amino acids. In DNA, the CDR3 is TGTGCCAGCAGCCTCACGTCACCGGGGGCCTACAATGAGCAGTTCTTC. Its protein is CASSLTSPGAYNEQFF.

As regards this clone: The germline gene is not matched at one end of the junction; a read error may be the cause. Other nucleotide sequences from this sample produce the same CDR3. This rearrangement joins TRBV7-9 to TRBJ2-1, with no clear D. This CDR3 has 12 amino acids. Germline loops: CDR1 SEHNR, CDR2 FQNEAQ (reference sequence). This CDR3 is CSSSLTVNEQFF. CDR3 sequence (DNA): TGTTCCAGCAGCTTGACTGTCAATGAGCAGTTCTTC.

J is TRBJ1-1 and V is TRBV6-6; maybe TRBD1 (5 bases). The V gene lost 4 bases and the J gene lost 3 bases, with 6 bases spanning the gap. CDR3 size: 12 residues. Germline V gene data show CDR1 as MNHNY and CDR2 as SVGAGI (reference sequence). The CDR3 protein is CASSSRDTEAFF. Here the CDR3 DNA reads TGTGCCAGCAGTTCCAGGGACACTGAAGCTTTCTTT.

J is TRBJ1-5 and V is TRBV7-2; 8 bases line up with TRBD1. CDR1 SGHTA and CDR2 FQGNSA come from the germline V gene. This CDR3 spans 14 amino acids. V dropped 6 bases and J dropped 5; count of bases not matched to a gene: 6. CDR3 amino acids: CASSSRTGHQPQHF. The DNA of the CDR3 is TGTGCCAGCAGTTCCAGGACAGGGCATCAGCCCCAGCATTTT. Drawing the rest from reference TRBV7-2 and TRBJ1-5, the complete variable domain is GAGVSQSPSNKVTEKGKDVELRCDPISGHTALYWYRQSLGQGLEFLIYFQGNSAPDKSGLPSDRFSAERTGGSVSTLTIQRTQQEDSAVYLCASSSRTGHQPQHFGDGTRLSIL.

The chain carries TRBV19 and TRBJ1-1; D ambiguous. CDR3 length: 15 residues. Trimming left V 6 bases short and J 3 bases short, with 17 bases between. Germline V lookup: CDR1 LNHDA, CDR2 SQIVND (reference sequence). The CDR3 protein is CASRPDFLGYTEAFF. Here the CDR3 DNA reads TGTGCCAGTAGGCCGGACTTCCTTGGGTACACTGAAGCTTTCTTT.

V usage is TRBV28 and J usage is TRBJ2-5, with 8 bases lining up with TRBD2. With the DNA end fitting TRBJ2-7 better, the J assignment may be wrong. The CDR3 is made up of 14 amino acids. Germline loops: CDR1 MDHEN, CDR2 SYDVKM. The CDR3 is CASSLAGRAYEQYF. The CDR3 bases are TGTGCCAGCAGTTTGGCCGGGAGGGCCTACGAGCAGTACTTC.

The rearrangement links TRBV28 to TRBJ1-1; 10 bases fit TRBD1. Germline V lookup: CDR1 MDHEN, CDR2 SYDVKM. The trim removed 8 bases at V and 5 bases at J, leaving 8 bases unmatched. This CDR3 contains 14 residues. The CDR3 protein is CASRDRGLRTEAFF. The CDR3, as DNA: TGTGCCAGCCGCGACAGGGGGCTGAGAACTGAAGCTTTCTTT.

J is TRBJ2-5 and V is TRBV13; TRBD1 might be the D (6 bases). Trimming pared 3 bases from V and 7 bases from J, leaving 18 bases between. Germline CDR1 is PRHDT and CDR2 is FYEKMQ (reference sequence). CDR3 length: 15 residues. The CDR3 bases are TGTGCCAGCAGCTTGGGCACAGGGTTCTCGGTGACCCAGTACTTC. Translating gives CASSLGTGFSVTQYF.

The chain joins TRBV5-6 to TRBJ2-3; TRBD2 matches at 8 bases. The CDR3 totals 15 residues. J gave up 4 bases and V 0 bases, and 4 bases lay outside the gene matches. CDR1 and CDR2 (germline): SGHDT, YYEEEE. CDR3 DNA sequence: TGTGCCAGCAGCTTGGCGGGGGGGCTGGCAGATACGCAGTATTTT. Its translation is CASSLAGGLADTQYF.

Points on this clone: At the DNA level, this CDR3 is encoded by other sequences in the same sample as well. This chain connects TRBV5-8 to TRBJ1-1; D possibly corresponds to TRBD1 (5 bases). The germline V gene encodes CDR1 SGHTS and CDR2 YDEGEE. V was trimmed by 2 bases and J by 8 bases, leaving 7 bases between them. The CDR3 runs to 11 residues. In DNA, the CDR3 is TGTGCCAGCAGCTTTTACAGGGAAGCTTTCTTT. Protein sequence: CASSFYREAFF. The full variable domain, in which reference TRBV5-8 and TRBJ1-1 provide the parts outside the CDR3, is EAGVTQSPTHLIKTRGQQATLRCSPISGHTSVYWYQQALGLGLQFLLWYDEGEERNRGNFPPRFSGRQFPNYSSELNVNALELEDSALYLCASSFYREAFFGQGTRLTVV.

The chain couples TRBV4-1 to TRBJ1-2, with 9 bases identical to TRBD1. The CDR3 loop spans 11 amino acids. V was pared by 6 bases and J by 10 bases, with 3 bases of the junction left unmatched. Germline V lookup: CDR1 MGHRA, CDR2 YSYEKL. The CDR3 is CASRRDRVYTF. DNA for the CDR3: TGCGCCAGCAGGAGGGACAGGGTCTACACCTTC.

The rearrangement links TRBV9 to TRBJ2-3, with 11 bases identical to TRBD2. V shed 2 bases, J shed 3 bases, and the junction held 2 bases outside the gene matches. The CDR3 has 15 amino acids. Germline CDR1 and CDR2: SGDLS and YYNGEE. CDR3 sequence: CASSVGTSGTDTQYF. In DNA form, the CDR3 reads TGTGCCAGCAGCGTGGGGACTAGCGGTACAGATACGCAGTATTTT.

The chain carries TRBV28 and TRBJ1-1, with a tentative D call TRBD1 (5 bases). There are 14 residues in the CDR3. Trimming pared 2 bases from V and 1 base from J, leaving 8 bases between. The germline CDR1 and CDR2 sequences are MDHEN and SYDVKM. The CDR3 sequence: CASSLMGGNTEAFF. The CDR3 DNA follows: TGTGCCAGCAGTTTAATGGGGGGGAACACTGAAGCTTTCTTT. The full variable domain, completed using reference TRBV28 and TRBJ1-1, is DVKVTQSSRYLVKRTGEKVFLECVQDMDHENMFWYRQDPGLGLRLIYFSYDVKMKEKGDIPEGYSVSREKKERFSLILESASTNQTSMYLCASSLMGGNTEAFFGQGTRLTVV.

This rearrangement joins TRBV28 to TRBJ2-1; the match to TRBD1 covers 7 bases. The germline gives CDR1 MDHEN, CDR2 SYDVKM. J was trimmed by 5 bases and V by 5 bases; bases with no gene match: 9. CDR3 length: 15 amino acids. CDR3 loop: CASSPVDRVHNEQFF. For the CDR3, the DNA is TGTGCCAGCAGTCCGGTCGACAGGGTCCACAATGAGCAGTTCTTC.

The genes are TRBV12-2 and TRBJ1-6; the table's TRBD1 call for D was not verified on the DNA. TRBV12-2 counts as a pseudogene. CDR3 length: 13 residues. The CDR3 reads CASRLNTNSPLHF. CDR3 coding DNA: TGTGCAAGTCGCTTAAACACTAATTCACCCCTCCACTTT.

The chain couples TRBV19 to TRBJ1-2, with D possibly TRBD1 on 5 matching bases. The ends were cut back, 3 bases at V and 4 bases at J, with 12 bases in the middle. From germline, CDR1 is LNHDA and CDR2 SQIVND (reference sequence). CDR3 length equals 14 residues. The CDR3 DNA sequence: TGTGCCAGTAGTATCAGGGATCGAGGCTATGGCTACACCTTC. Translated: CASSIRDRGYGYTF.

This chain links TRBV6-1 with TRBJ2-1; D is perhaps TRBD2 (6 bases). V dropped 3 bases and J dropped 6 bases, with 12 bases sitting between them. CDR1 is MNHNS and CDR2 is SASEGT in the germline V gene. This CDR3 comprises 14 residues. CDR3 loop: CASSEEGSVNEQFF. The CDR3 DNA follows: TGTGCCAGCAGTGAGGAGGGTAGCGTCAATGAGCAGTTCTTC.

The J gene is TRBJ2-5, the V gene TRBV27; 9 bases are shared with TRBD1. Per germline, CDR1 MNHEY and CDR2 SMNVEV (reference sequence). CDR3 length: 13 amino acids. V lost 8 bases to trimming and J lost 6 bases; unmatched junction nucleotides: 7. CDR3 sequence: CASSGQGMKTQYF. CDR3 DNA: TGTGCCAGCTCGGGACAGGGTATGAAGACCCAGTACTTC.

The chain joins TRBV6-1 to TRBJ2-6; possible D gene TRBD1, 6 bases. V was clipped by 6 bases and J by 2 bases, with 11 bases between them. Germline V lookup: CDR1 MNHNS, CDR2 SASEGT. This CDR3 has 15 residues. The CDR3 reads CASRDPGAGANVLTF. The CDR3 nucleotides are TGTGCCAGCAGGGATCCAGGGGCTGGGGCCAACGTCCTGACTTTC.

The chain carries TRBV19 and TRBJ2-4; D not resolved. V lost 4 bases and J 0 bases, leaving 13 bases between the germline ends. This CDR3 comprises 16 residues. Germline-derived CDR1 and CDR2 are LNHDA and SQIVND (reference sequence). Written as DNA, the CDR3 is TGTGCCAGTAGTAGATATAGAAACCTAGCCAAAAACATTCAGTACTTC. Translation: CASSRYRNLAKNIQYF.

This clone occurred once. DNA of the CDR3: TGTGCCAGCAGTGGCAAAAGGGGGTGGACTGAAGCTTTCTTT. Amino acids: CASSGKRGWTEAFF. This chain uses TRBV6-1 with TRBJ1-1; D possibly corresponds to TRBD1 (6 bases). The V end was cut by 4 bases, the J end by 5 bases, with 14 bases between. The CDR3 contains 14 residues. Germline V gives CDR1 MNHNS, CDR2 SASEGT.

This rearrangement joins TRBV19 to TRBJ1-1; D might be TRBD1 (5 bases). Trimming stripped 1 base from V and 2 bases from J, with 14 bases between. Germline loops: CDR1 LNHDA, CDR2 SQIVND (reference sequence). This CDR3 region has 16 residues. The chain's CDR3 is CASSIGASRGNTEAFF. The CDR3 nucleotides are TGTGCCAGTAGTATAGGGGCCTCGCGGGGCAACACTGAAGCTTTCTTT.

The chain is built from TRBV14 and TRBJ2-5; D gene unclear. Germline V lookup: CDR1 SGHDN, CDR2 FVKESK. The V end lost 3 bases, the J end lost 2 bases, and 16 bases lay between the germline ends. This CDR3 has 16 residues. The CDR3 reads CASSHELSLIQETQYF. The DNA of the CDR3 is TGTGCCAGCAGCCATGAACTATCCTTAATTCAAGAGACCCAGTACTTC.

V is TRBV13 and J is TRBJ2-7; 8 bases are shared with TRBD1. The V and J ends lost 3 bases and 5 bases, in that order; junction bases with no gene match: 9. CDR3 length equals 15 residues. The V gene's germline CDR1 is PRHDT and CDR2 FYEKMQ (reference sequence). The CDR3 DNA reads TGTGCCAGCAGCTTGAAGACAGGGGTCGGCGACGAGCAGTACTTC. Translating it yields CASSLKTGVGDEQYF. The full variable domain, rest sourced from reference TRBV13 and TRBJ2-7, is AAGVIQSPRHLIKEKRETATLKCYPIPRHDTVYWYQQGPGQDPQFLISFYEKMQSDKGSIPDRFSAQQFSDYHSELNMSSLELGDSALYFCASSLKTGVGDEQYFGPGTRLTVT.